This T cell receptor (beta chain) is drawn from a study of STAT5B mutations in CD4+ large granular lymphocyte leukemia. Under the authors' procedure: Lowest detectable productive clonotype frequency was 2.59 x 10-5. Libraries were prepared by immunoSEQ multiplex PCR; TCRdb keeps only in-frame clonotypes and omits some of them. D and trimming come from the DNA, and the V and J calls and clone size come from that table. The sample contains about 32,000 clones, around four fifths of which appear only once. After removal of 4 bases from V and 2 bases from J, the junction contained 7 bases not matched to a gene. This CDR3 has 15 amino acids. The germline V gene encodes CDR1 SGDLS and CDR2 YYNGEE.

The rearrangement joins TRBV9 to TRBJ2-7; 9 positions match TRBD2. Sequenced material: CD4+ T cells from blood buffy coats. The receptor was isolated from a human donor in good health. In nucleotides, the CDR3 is TGTGCCAGCAGCCAAAGCGGGAGGACGACCTACGAGCAGTACTTC. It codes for CASSQSGRTTYEQYF.